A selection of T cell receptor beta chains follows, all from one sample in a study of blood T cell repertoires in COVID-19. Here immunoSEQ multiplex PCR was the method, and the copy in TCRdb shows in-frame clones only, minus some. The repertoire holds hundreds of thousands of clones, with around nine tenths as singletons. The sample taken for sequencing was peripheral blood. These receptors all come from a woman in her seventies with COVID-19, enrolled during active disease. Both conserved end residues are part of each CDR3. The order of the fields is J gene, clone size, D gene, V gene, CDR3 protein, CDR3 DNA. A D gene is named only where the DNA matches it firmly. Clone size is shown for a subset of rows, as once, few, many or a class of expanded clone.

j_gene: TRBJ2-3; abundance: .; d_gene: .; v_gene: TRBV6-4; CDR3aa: CASSDYSSTDTQYF; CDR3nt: TGTGCCAGCAGTGACTATTCTAGCACAGATACGCAGTATTTT
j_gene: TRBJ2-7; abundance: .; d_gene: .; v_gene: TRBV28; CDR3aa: CASSLGGTASYEQYF; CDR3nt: TGTGCCAGCAGTTTAGGCGGGACAGCTTCCTACGAGCAGTACTTC
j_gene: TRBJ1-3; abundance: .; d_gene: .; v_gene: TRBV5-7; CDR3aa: CASRAQGNSGNTIYF; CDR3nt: TGTGCCAGCAGGGCCCAGGGGAACTCTGGAAACACCATATATTTT
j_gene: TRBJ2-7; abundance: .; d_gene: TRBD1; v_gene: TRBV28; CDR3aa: CASSYPGTGGSYEQYF; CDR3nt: TGTGCCAGCAGTTATCCCGGGACAGGGGGATCGTACGAGCAGTACTTC
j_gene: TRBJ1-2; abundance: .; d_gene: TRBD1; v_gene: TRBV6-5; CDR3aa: CASLQGISNYGYTF; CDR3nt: TGTGCCAGCCTACAGGGGATATCTAACTATGGCTACACCTTC
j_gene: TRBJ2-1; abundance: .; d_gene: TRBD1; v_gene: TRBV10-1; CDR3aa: CALYRDRNNEQFF; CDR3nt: TGCGCCTTATACCGGGACAGGAACAATGAGCAGTTCTTC
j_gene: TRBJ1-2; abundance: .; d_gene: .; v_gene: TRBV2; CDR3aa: CASSVYSSYGYTF; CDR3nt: TGTGCCAGCAGTGTATACAGCTCCTATGGCTACACCTTC
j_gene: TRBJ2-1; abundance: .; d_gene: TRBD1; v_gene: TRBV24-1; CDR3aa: CATAGTGVNEQFF; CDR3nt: TGTGCCACCGCCGGGACAGGGGTCAATGAGCAGTTCTTC
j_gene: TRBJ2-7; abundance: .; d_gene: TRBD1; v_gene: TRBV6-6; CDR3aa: CASTQSTGASEQYF; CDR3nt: TGTGCCAGCACCCAAAGTACAGGGGCGAGCGAGCAGTACTTC
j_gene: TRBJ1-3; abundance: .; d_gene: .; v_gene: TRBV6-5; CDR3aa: CASSYSRDAGNTIYF; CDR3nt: TGTGCCAGCAGTTACTCGAGGGATGCAGGAAACACCATATATTTT
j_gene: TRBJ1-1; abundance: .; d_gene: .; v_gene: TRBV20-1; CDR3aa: CRCSMNTEAFF; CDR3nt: TGCAGATGTTCCATGAACACTGAAGCTTTCTTT
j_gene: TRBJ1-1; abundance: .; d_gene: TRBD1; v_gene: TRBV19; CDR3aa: CASSGRTGVKRGAFF; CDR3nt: TGTGCCAGTAGTGGGAGGACAGGGGTCAAGAGGGGAGCTTTCTTT
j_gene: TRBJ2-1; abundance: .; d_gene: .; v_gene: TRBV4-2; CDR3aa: CASSQRGGDYNEQFF; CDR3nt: TGTGCCAGCAGCCAAAGAGGGGGGGATTACAATGAGCAGTTCTTC
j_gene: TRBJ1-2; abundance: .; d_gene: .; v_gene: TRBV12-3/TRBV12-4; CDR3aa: CASRPTVNYGYTF; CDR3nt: TGTGCCAGCAGGCCGACAGTTAACTATGGCTACACCTTC
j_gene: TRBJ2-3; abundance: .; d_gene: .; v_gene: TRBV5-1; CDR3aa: CASSWGAFGPDTQYF; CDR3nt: TGCGCCAGCAGCTGGGGAGCGTTTGGGCCAGATACGCAGTATTTT
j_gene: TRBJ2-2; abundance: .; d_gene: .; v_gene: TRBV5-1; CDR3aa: CASSPRTGRDTGELFF; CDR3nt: TGCGCCAGCAGCCCGCGGACAGGGAGGGACACCGGGGAGCTGTTTTTT
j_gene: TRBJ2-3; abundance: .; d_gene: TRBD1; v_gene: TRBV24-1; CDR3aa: CATCSSQGAGDTQYF; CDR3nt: TGTGCCACCTGTAGCTCACAGGGGGCTGGAGATACGCAGTATTTT
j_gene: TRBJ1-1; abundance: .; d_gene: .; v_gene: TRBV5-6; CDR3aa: CASSLTGYTEAFF; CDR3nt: TGTGCCAGCAGCTTGACAGGGTATACTGAAGCTTTCTTT
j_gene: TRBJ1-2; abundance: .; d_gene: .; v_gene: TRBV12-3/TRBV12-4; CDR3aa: CASSLEGHTF; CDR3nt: TGTGCCAGCAGTTTGGAGGGCCACACCTTC
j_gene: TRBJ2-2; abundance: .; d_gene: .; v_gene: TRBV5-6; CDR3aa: CASSRTGELFF; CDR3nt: TGTGCCAGCAGCCGGACCGGGGAGCTGTTTTTT
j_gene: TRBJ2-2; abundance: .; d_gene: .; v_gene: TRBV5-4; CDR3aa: CASSPTSGGKAGELFF; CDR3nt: TGTGCCAGCAGCCCGACGAGTGGAGGGAAGGCCGGGGAGCTGTTTTTT
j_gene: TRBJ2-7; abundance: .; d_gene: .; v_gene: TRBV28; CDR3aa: CASTTGSYEQYF; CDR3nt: TGTGCCAGCACTACAGGGTCCTACGAGCAGTACTTC
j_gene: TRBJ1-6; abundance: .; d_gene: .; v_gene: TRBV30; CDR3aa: CAWSGQLPNNSPLHF; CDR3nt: TGTGCCTGGAGTGGACAGTTACCTAATAATTCACCCCTCCACTTT
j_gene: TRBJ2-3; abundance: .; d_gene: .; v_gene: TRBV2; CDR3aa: CASSRADTQYF; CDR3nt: TGTGCCAGCTCCCGTGCAGATACGCAGTATTTT
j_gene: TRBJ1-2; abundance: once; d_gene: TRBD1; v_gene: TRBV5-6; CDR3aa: CASSTGGFGYTF; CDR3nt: TGTGCCAGCAGCACAGGGGGATTCGGCTACACCTTC
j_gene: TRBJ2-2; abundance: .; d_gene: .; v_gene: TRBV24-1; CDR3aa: CATSDFGGTGELFF; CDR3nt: TGTGCCACCAGTGATTTCGGCGGCACCGGGGAGCTGTTTTTT
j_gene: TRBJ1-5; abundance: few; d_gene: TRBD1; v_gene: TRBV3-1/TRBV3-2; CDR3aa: CASSPRGRDQPQHF; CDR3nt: TGTGCCAGCAGCCCCAGGGGGCGCGATCAGCCCCAGCATTTT
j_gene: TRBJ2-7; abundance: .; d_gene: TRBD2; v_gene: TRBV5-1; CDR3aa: CASSDVREGEQYF; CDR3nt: TGCGCCAGCAGCGACGTCCGGGAGGGAGAGCAGTACTTC
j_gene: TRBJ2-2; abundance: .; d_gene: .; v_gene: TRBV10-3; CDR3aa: CAISYGQSGELFF; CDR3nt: TGTGCCATCAGCTACGGACAGTCCGGGGAGCTGTTTTTT